The T cell receptor (beta chain) described here comes from a study of T cells after yellow fever vaccination. General study points: The booster response re-showed most primary clones: around 96% CD4, around 90% CD8.

Many counts were recorded for this clonotype. What it recognizes is unknown. The junction had 3 bases not matched to a gene; V was cut back by 3 bases and J by 0 bases. The CDR3 consists of 15 residues. Germline-derived CDR1 and CDR2 are SGDLS and YYNGEE. TCRdb reanalysed the 5' RACE reads using MiXCR and keeps one entry per CDR3 protein. The data show 95,000 to 100,000 distinct CDR3 sequences, 4.5% to 6% seen once. This clonotype was obtained from a man aged 18 to 30 who received the YFV17D yellow fever vaccine. The chain is built from TRBV9 and TRBJ1-5; 7 positions match TRBD1. Here the sequenced sample was CD8+ T cells sorted from PBMCs, taken 10 days after the yellow fever booster vaccination. For the CDR3, the DNA is TGTGCCAGCAGCGAGGGACAGTTTAGCAATCAGCCCCAGCATTTT. Amino acids: CASSEGQFSNQPQHF.